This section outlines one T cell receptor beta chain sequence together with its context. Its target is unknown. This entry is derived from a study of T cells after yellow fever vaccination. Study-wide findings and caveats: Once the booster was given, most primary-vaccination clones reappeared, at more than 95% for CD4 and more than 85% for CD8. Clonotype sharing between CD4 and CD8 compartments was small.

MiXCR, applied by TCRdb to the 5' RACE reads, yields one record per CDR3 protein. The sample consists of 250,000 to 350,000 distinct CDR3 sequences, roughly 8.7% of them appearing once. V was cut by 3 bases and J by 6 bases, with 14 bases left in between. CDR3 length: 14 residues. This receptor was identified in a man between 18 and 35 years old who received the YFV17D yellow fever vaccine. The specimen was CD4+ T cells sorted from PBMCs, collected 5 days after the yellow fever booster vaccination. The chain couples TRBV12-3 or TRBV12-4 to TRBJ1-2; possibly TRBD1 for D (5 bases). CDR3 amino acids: CASSLAQGGNGYTF. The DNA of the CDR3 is TGTGCCAGCAGTTTGGCCCAGGGAGGTAATGGCTACACCTTC.